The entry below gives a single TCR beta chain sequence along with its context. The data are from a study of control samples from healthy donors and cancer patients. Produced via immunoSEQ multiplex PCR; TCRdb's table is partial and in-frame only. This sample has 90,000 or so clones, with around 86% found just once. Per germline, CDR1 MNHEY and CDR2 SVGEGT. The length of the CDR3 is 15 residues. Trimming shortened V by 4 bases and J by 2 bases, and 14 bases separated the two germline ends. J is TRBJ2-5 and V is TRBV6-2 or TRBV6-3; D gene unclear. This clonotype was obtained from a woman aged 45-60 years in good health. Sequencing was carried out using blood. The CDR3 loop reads CASSSQAGVQETQYF. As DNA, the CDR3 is TGTGCCAGCAGTTCCCAAGCTGGGGTGCAAGAGACCCAGTACTTC.